These 26 T cell receptor beta chains originate from one sample sequenced in a study of blood T cell repertoires in COVID-19. Generated by immunoSEQ multiplex PCR, the TCRdb table keeps only in-frame clones and is missing some. The sample holds about 260,000 clones; around 89% are singletons and the top ten take under 3.5%. The sequencing sample was made of PBMCs or T cells enriched from blood (not recorded which). These receptors all come from a woman aged 45-60 years who had recovered from COVID-19.

The chain is built from TRBV7-3 and TRBJ2-3; D unclear. Per the germline V gene, CDR1 is SGHTA and CDR2 is FQGTGA. The CDR3 is made up of 15 amino acids. V was pared by 3 bases and J by 2 bases, with 12 bases between. This CDR3 is CASSLGVTTTDTQYF. The CDR3 coding sequence is TGTGCCAGCAGCTTGGGCGTCACCACCACAGATACGCAGTATTTT.

The chain joins TRBV3-1 (or the pseudogene TRBV3-2) to TRBJ1-3; TRBD1 matches at 7 bases. The V and J ends lost 4 bases and 4 bases, in that order; junction bases with no gene match: 13. Per germline, CDR1 LGHDT and CDR2 YNNKEL (reference sequence). The CDR3 is 17 residues long. Written as DNA, the CDR3 is TGTGCCAGCAGCCCTGAACGGGTACAGGGGAGGGGAAACACCATATATTTT. As protein: CASSPERVQGRGNTIYF.

V gene TRBV6-2 or TRBV6-3 combines with J gene TRBJ1-2; tentative D call: TRBD1 (6 bases). V shed 4 bases and J shed 5 bases, with 8 bases lying between them. CDR1 is MNHEY, CDR2 SVGEGT, per germline. The CDR3 totals 12 residues. CDR3 nucleotides: TGTGCCAGCAGTTTCGGGACATATGGCTACACCTTC. This codes for CASSFGTYGYTF.

The chain has TRBV9 and TRBJ2-1; 9 bases align to TRBD2. The CDR3 runs to 13 residues. The V gene's germline CDR1 is SGDLS and CDR2 YYNGEE. V lost 3 bases to trimming and J lost 9 bases; unmatched junction nucleotides: 4. CDR3 loop: CASSGIAGVEQFF. As DNA, the CDR3 is TGTGCCAGCAGCGGGATAGCGGGAGTTGAGCAGTTCTTC.

V and J are TRBV5-1 and TRBJ2-7; tentative D call: TRBD2 (9 bases). The germline gives CDR1 SGHRS, CDR2 YFSETQ. CDR3 length: 18 amino acids. V lost 0 bases to trimming and J lost 0 bases, with 19 bases between them. The CDR3 is CASSLGRGRAGGSYEQYF. The CDR3 nucleotides read TGCGCCAGCAGCTTGGGCAGGGGGCGAGCGGGAGGCTCCTACGAGCAGTACTTC.

The chain recombines TRBV28 with TRBJ1-6; TRBD1 might be the D (5 bases). Germline V CDR1 and CDR2: MDHEN, SYDVKM. The V end was cut by 6 bases, the J end by 7 bases, with 16 bases between. CDR3 length: 15 residues. The CDR3 DNA follows: TGTGCCAGCAGCCTAGGGGCGACGATGAATTCACCCCTCCACTTT. Its protein product is CASSLGATMNSPLHF.

The V and J genes are TRBV4-1 and TRBJ2-1, with D perhaps TRBD2 (6 bases). Per germline, CDR1 MGHRA and CDR2 YSYEKL. V shed 4 bases and J shed 6 bases, with 19 bases lying between them. The CDR3 length is 16 residues. CDR3 DNA: TGCGCCAGCAGCCCCCAGGGTAGCGGTATAATCAATGAGCAGTTCTTC. It is translated as CASSPQGSGIINEQFF.

This sequence joins TRBV3-1 (or the pseudogene TRBV3-2) and TRBJ2-1; 16 bases fit TRBD2. The CDR3 has 16 amino acids. The trim removed 4 bases at V and 15 bases at J, leaving 12 bases unmatched. The V gene's germline CDR1 is LGHDT and CDR2 YNNKEL (reference sequence). The CDR3 nucleotides are TGTGCCAGCAGCCTGCTGCCCGGGACTAGCGGGAGGGGGCCGTTCTTC. Residues: CASSLLPGTSGRGPFF.

The V call is TRBV28, the J call TRBJ2-2; D gene unclear. Trimming took off 2 bases at V and 5 bases at J, with 12 bases between the two ends. CDR3 length: 15 residues. CDR1 and CDR2 (germline): MDHEN, SYDVKM. The CDR3 DNA sequence: TGTGCCAGCAGTTTACTAGGTTTAATTACCGGGGAGCTGTTTTTT. It is translated as CASSLLGLITGELFF.

This clone was detected once. The CDR3, as DNA: TGTGCCAGCAGTTTCTTCGGGACTAGCGGGAATGAGCAGTTCTTC. This translates into CASSFFGTSGNEQFF. The chain joins TRBV27 to TRBJ2-1; 12 bases are a match to TRBD2. Germline assignment: CDR1 MNHEY and CDR2 SMNVEV (reference sequence). The CDR3 sequence is 15 residues long. The V gene end was trimmed by 3 bases and the J gene end by 7 bases; junction bases not matched to a gene: 4.

This rearrangement joins TRBV2 to TRBJ1-4; possibly TRBD1 for D (6 bases). Trimming stripped 6 bases from V and 8 bases from J, with 16 bases between. The CDR3 spans 14 residues. CDR1 is SNHLY and CDR2 is FYNNEI in the germline V gene. The DNA of the CDR3 is TGTGCCAGCAGGGGGGCACCCAGTGAGGAAAAACTGTTTTTT. This encodes CASRGAPSEEKLFF.

The chain couples TRBV28 to TRBJ2-5; 14 bases are a match to TRBD2. Germline V gene lookup returns CDR1 MDHEN and CDR2 SYDVKM. This CDR3 contains 18 residues. V shed 4 bases and J 5 bases; nucleotides not matched to a gene: 12. The CDR3 here is CASSWGVRLAGGQETQYF. The CDR3 DNA reads as TGTGCCAGCAGTTGGGGGGTGAGACTAGCGGGAGGGCAGGAGACCCAGTACTTC.

This chain uses TRBV20-1 with TRBJ1-1; 7 bases are shared with TRBD1. CDR3 length: 13 amino acids. Trimming at V came to 3 bases and at J to 8 bases, leaving 9 bases not matched to a gene. The germline V gene encodes CDR1 DFQATT and CDR2 SNEGSKA (reference sequence). CDR3 protein: CSASTGTVLEAFF. The CDR3 bases are TGCAGTGCTAGTACCGGGACAGTATTAGAAGCTTTCTTT.

The gene calls are TRBV7-6 and TRBJ2-1, with TRBD1 matching 7 bases. The CDR3 covers 13 residues. V gave up 2 bases and J gave up 8 bases; unmatched junction bases: 3. Germline CDR1 SGHVS, CDR2 FNYEAQ. CDR3 protein: CASSLTTGYEQFF. The CDR3 coding sequence is TGTGCCAGCAGCTTAACGACAGGGTATGAGCAGTTCTTC.

A note on this clone: Other DNA sequences in this sample translate to the same CDR3. This sequence joins TRBV28 and TRBJ1-2; D might be TRBD1 (5 bases). CDR1 is MDHEN and CDR2 is SYDVKM in the germline V gene. The V and J ends lost 6 bases and 0 bases respectively, with 8 bases between them. The CDR3 runs to 13 residues. CDR3 nucleotides: TGTGCCAGCAGGTCGACAGCTAACTATGGCTACACCTTC. It codes for CASRSTANYGYTF.

This clone showed up just a few times. The chain links TRBV5-1 to TRBJ1-2; TRBD1 might be the D (6 bases). Per the germline V gene, CDR1 is SGHRS and CDR2 is YFSETQ. This CDR3 is 15 amino acids long. V gave up 4 bases and J gave up 3 bases, with 16 bases separating them. Written as DNA, the CDR3 is TGCGCCAGCAGCCCGAGGGGGGGCGCAGACTATGGCTACACCTTC. Protein sequence: CASSPRGGADYGYTF.

The chain recombines TRBV4-1 with TRBJ1-3, with a weak D call TRBD1 (6 bases). V lost 4 bases, J lost 4 bases, and 17 bases lay in between. This CDR3 has 16 amino acids. Germline CDR1 is MGHRA and CDR2 is YSYEKL. The CDR3: CASSPTGQSAGNTIYF. The CDR3 DNA reads as TGCGCCAGCAGCCCAACAGGGCAGTCTGCCGGAAACACCATATATTTT.

The gene calls are TRBV10-3 and TRBJ1-3; D is undetermined. The CDR3 covers 16 residues. Deletions cut 4 bases from V and 0 bases from J, with 13 bases between. CDR1 is ENHRY and CDR2 is SYGVKD in the germline V gene. The CDR3 loop reads CAISAMEAVSGNTIYF. The CDR3 DNA reads as TGTGCCATCAGTGCGATGGAGGCAGTCTCTGGAAACACCATATATTTT.

The chain carries TRBV3-1 (or the pseudogene TRBV3-2) and TRBJ2-1; TRBD2 matches at 12 bases. Germline loops: CDR1 LGHDT, CDR2 YNNKEL (reference sequence). The CDR3 contains 16 residues. Trimming took 0 bases from V and 9 from J; bases not matched to a gene: 6. CDR3 nucleotides: TGTGCCAGCAGCCAAGATTTGACTAGCGGGAGTGGTGAGCAGTTCTTC. Translated: CASSQDLTSGSGEQFF.

The chain couples TRBV6-2 or TRBV6-3 to TRBJ2-7, with 10 bases matching TRBD2. With 0 bases clipped from V and 2 bases from J, the junction kept 4 bases outside the gene matches. The CDR3 runs to 16 residues. Germline assignment: CDR1 MNHEY and CDR2 SVGEGT. This CDR3 is CASSYSPSGSPYEQYF. The CDR3 DNA is TGTGCCAGCAGTTACTCGCCTAGCGGGAGCCCCTACGAGCAGTACTTC.

CDR3 residues: CASSTVAVNNSPLHF. DNA of the CDR3: TGTGCCAGTAGTACGGTTGCGGTGAATAATTCACCCCTCCACTTT. The rearrangement links TRBV19 to TRBJ1-6; D uncertain. The CDR3 totals 15 residues. Germline V lookup: CDR1 LNHDA, CDR2 SQIVND (reference sequence). With 4 bases removed from V and 5 bases from J, the gap between germline ends came to 12 bases.

V and J are TRBV2 and TRBJ2-3; TRBD1 matches at 7 bases. The V gene end was trimmed by 7 bases and the J gene end by 2 bases; junction bases not matched to a gene: 6. CDR3 size: 14 residues. Germline V gene sequence: CDR1 SNHLY, CDR2 FYNNEI. The CDR3 here is CASIRGQTTDTQYF. For the CDR3, the DNA is TGTGCCAGCATAAGGGGACAGACCACAGATACGCAGTATTTT.

This chain connects TRBV19 to TRBJ2-5, with 11 bases fitting TRBD2. The CDR3 is made up of 16 amino acids. Looked up from germline, CDR1 is LNHDA and CDR2 is SQIVND (reference sequence). J lost 4 bases, V lost 5 bases, and 9 bases had no gene match. Here the CDR3 DNA reads TGTGCCAGTAGTCTTAGCGGGAGGGCCCTCTCAGAGACCCAGTACTTC. Protein sequence: CASSLSGRALSETQYF.

The chain has TRBV28 and TRBJ2-3; TRBD2 agrees at 7 bases. The CDR3 spans 14 residues. The germline CDR1 and CDR2 sequences are MDHEN and SYDVKM. With V trimmed by 6 bases and J by 6 bases, 9 bases remained unmatched. This chain's CDR3 is CASSRGGFPDTQYF. DNA of the CDR3: TGTGCCAGCAGCCGGGGAGGGTTTCCCGATACGCAGTATTTT. Full variable domain (rest looked up from reference TRBV28 and TRBJ2-3): DVKVTQSSRYLVKRTGEKVFLECVQDMDHENMFWYRQDPGLGLRLIYFSYDVKMKEKGDIPEGYSVSREKKERFSLILESASTNQTSMYLCASSRGGFPDTQYFGPGTRLTVL.

The V and J genes are TRBV5-1 and TRBJ1-6; 7 nucleotides match TRBD1. Trimming removed 5 bases from V and 10 bases from J; junction bases left unmatched: 9. This CDR3 is built from 14 residues. CDR1 SGHRS and CDR2 YFSETQ come from the germline V gene. DNA of the CDR3: TGCGCCAGCAGTAATTCCAGGGGGGAGTCACCCCTCCACTTT. This translates into CASSNSRGESPLHF.

The V gene is TRBV27, the J gene TRBJ1-5; 12 bases fit TRBD1. Per the germline V gene, CDR1 is MNHEY and CDR2 is SMNVEV (reference sequence). V was clipped by 5 bases and J by 5 bases; unmatched bases: 4. The CDR3 covers 15 residues. CDR3 coding DNA: TGTGCCAGCAGTCCGGGACAGGGGGCCGATCAGCCCCAGCATTTT. It specifies CASSPGQGADQPQHF.